Listed here are 27 T cell receptor beta chains from one sample, sequenced in a study of blood T cells in healthy people across ages. A second about 6 to 12 cycle PCR used barcoded and J-beta primers. From the 5' RACE reads, TCRdb called clonotypes with MiXCR, one entry per CDR3 protein. The table has 800,000 or so distinct CDR3 sequences, roughly 46% seen once. Material for sequencing was blood. The receptors come from a man at least 80 years old in good health.

This clonotype has more than one count but fewer than ten. The genes are TRBV15 and TRBJ2-1; D is unresolved. Germline V gene lookup returns CDR1 LNHNV and CDR2 YYDKDF (reference sequence). There are 12 residues in the CDR3. Trimming stripped 5 bases from V and 4 bases from J, with 6 bases between. CDR3 amino acids: CATSPWYNEQFF. DNA for the CDR3: TGTGCCACCAGCCCCTGGTACAATGAGCAGTTCTTC.

The chain is built from TRBV28 and TRBJ2-5; D call uncertain. CDR1 is MDHEN and CDR2 is SYDVKM in the germline V gene. V gave up 6 bases and J gave up 4 bases, with 12 bases separating them. CDR3 size: 13 residues. The CDR3 sequence is CASSNPDVETQYF. The DNA of the CDR3 is TGTGCCAGCAGCAACCCTGATGTAGAGACCCAGTACTTC.

This clonotype occurred once. This rearrangement joins TRBV6-5 to TRBJ1-2; D not resolved. This CDR3 region has 13 residues. The V gene's germline CDR1 is MNHEY and CDR2 SVGAGI. The V end was cut by 5 bases, the J end by 5 bases, with 12 bases between. CDR3: CASSRQSTYGYTF. CDR3 nucleotides: TGTGCCAGCAGTCGGCAGAGTACATATGGCTACACCTTC.

This clonotype was seen only a few times. This chain connects TRBV9 to TRBJ2-1; perhaps TRBD1 as D (5 bases). Trimming removed 0 bases from V and 4 bases from J, with 11 bases in between. There are 15 residues in the CDR3. Germline V gives CDR1 SGDLS, CDR2 YYNGEE. Here the CDR3 DNA reads TGTGCCAGCAGCGTAGTGCGGCAGGGATACAATGAGCAGTTCTTC. This codes for CASSVVRQGYNEQFF. The entire variable domain, with the rest obtained from reference TRBV9 and TRBJ2-1, is as follows: DSGVTQTPKHLITATGQRVTLRCSPRSGDLSVYWYQQSLDQGLQFLIQYYNGEERAKGNILERFSAQQFPDLHSELNLSSLELGDSALYFCASSVVRQGYNEQFFGPGTRLTVL.

In DNA form, the CDR3 reads TGCAGTGCTAGAGACATACCACAGGGCAGGTCTCTCAGTGAGCAGTTCTTC. Protein product: CSARDIPQGRSLSEQFF. The gene calls are TRBV20-1 and TRBJ2-1; D may be TRBD1 (6 bases). CDR1 is DFQATT and CDR2 is SNEGSKA in the germline V gene (reference sequence). The CDR3 spans 17 residues. V lost 0 bases and J lost 9, with 24 bases in between.

In its sample, this clonotype was seen a few times. The J gene is TRBJ2-3, the V gene TRBV12-3 or TRBV12-4; D possibly corresponds to TRBD1 (6 bases). Trimming cost V 0 bases and J 7 bases, with 11 bases left between them. There are 14 residues in the CDR3. CDR3 DNA sequence: TGTGCCAGCAGTTTAGCGGGGGCCAGACATACGCAGTATTTT. It yields the protein CASSLAGARHTQYF.

The chain is built from TRBV10-3 and TRBJ1-1, with a possible D match to TRBD1 (5 bases). CDR3 length equals 14 residues. Trimming removed 3 bases at V and 1 base at J, with 9 bases between. Per germline, CDR1 ENHRY and CDR2 SYGVKD. The DNA of the CDR3 is TGTGCCATCAGTGACGGGGCTGCGAACACTGAAGCTTTCTTT. The encoded protein is CAISDGAANTEAFF.

This clonotype appeared once. A junction end diverges from the germline sequence, so it may reflect a read error. This CDR3 is CVSSPGAGTYEQYF. The CDR3 DNA is TGTGTCAGCAGTCCCGGGGCGGGTACCTACGAGCAGTACTTC. The rearrangement joins TRBV2 to TRBJ2-7, with D possibly called TRBD1 or TRBD2 (5 bases each). The CDR3 contains 14 residues. Germline V gene sequence: CDR1 SNHLY, CDR2 FYNNEI.

The genes are TRBV7-2 and TRBJ1-2; D not certain. V lost 5 bases, J lost 7 bases, and 14 bases lay in between. There are 13 residues in the CDR3. Germline loops: CDR1 SGHTA, CDR2 FQGNSA. CDR3 residues: CASSRTVVGGYTF. In DNA form, the CDR3 reads TGTGCCAGCAGCAGGACCGTCGTCGGTGGCTACACCTTC.

As for this clonotype: Its ends do not fully match the called genes, so a read error is possible. The DNA for the CDR3 is TGTGCCAGCAGTTCCCGGGATAGCGGGAGTTGGGAGACCCTGTACTTC. It specifies CASSSRDSGSWETLYF. V is TRBV12-3 or TRBV12-4 and J is TRBJ2-5, with 9 bases fitting TRBD2. The CDR3 covers 16 residues.

The chain carries TRBV7-2 and TRBJ2-7, with a tentative D call TRBD2 (5 bases). Germline CDR1 SGHTA, CDR2 FQGNSA. The V and J ends lost 1 base and 3 bases respectively, with 13 bases between them. The CDR3 extends over 15 amino acids. CDR3 residues: CASSLVGAADYEQYF. DNA for the CDR3: TGTGCCAGCAGCTTAGTTGGAGCGGCCGACTACGAGCAGTACTTC.

V and J are TRBV20-1 and TRBJ2-1; tentatively, D is TRBD2 (6 bases). The germline V and J ends were trimmed by 1 base and 4 bases, with 17 bases remaining between them. CDR3 length: 16 amino acids. Germline CDR1 reads DFQATT; CDR2 reads SNEGSKA (reference sequence). CDR3 in amino acids: CSARAGLGGVYNEQFF. The CDR3 nucleotides are TGCAGTGCTAGAGCGGGTTTGGGGGGAGTGTACAATGAGCAGTTCTTC.

In this sample, this clonotype turned up many times. The chain combines TRBV27 with TRBJ2-5, with D maybe TRBD1 (5 bases). V was cut by 8 bases and J by 5 bases, with 15 bases left in between. This CDR3 contains 13 residues. Germline lookup yields CDR1 MNHEY and CDR2 SMNVEV (reference sequence). The CDR3 DNA sequence: TGTGCCAGCTCAGAACAGGTCTGGGAGACCCAGTACTTC. Protein: CASSEQVWETQYF.

This chain joins TRBV9 and TRBJ2-5; 9 nucleotides align to TRBD1. Germline V gives CDR1 SGDLS, CDR2 YYNGEE. Losses at the gene ends were 4 bases for V and 4 bases for J; bases not matched to a gene: 11. The CDR3 has 16 residues. In DNA form, the CDR3 reads TGTGCCAGCAGCACTCGGGACAGGGACGTTGCAGAGACCCAGTACTTC. It yields the protein CASSTRDRDVAETQYF.

Only a few counts were recorded for this clonotype. This chain joins TRBV20-1 and TRBJ1-4; 9 bases align to TRBD1. The J segment lost 6 bases and the V segment lost 5 bases, leaving 4 bases of the junction unmatched. This CDR3 comprises 13 residues. Germline CDR1 reads DFQATT; CDR2 reads SNEGSKA (reference sequence). Here the CDR3 reads CSAAGTGHEKLFF. The DNA for the CDR3 is TGCAGTGCTGCCGGGACAGGGCATGAAAAACTGTTTTTT.

To note about this clonotype: Being one base from a much bigger clone, this may be a read error. The V call is TRBV7-9, the J call TRBJ2-1, with D unresolved. Trimming pared 4 bases from V and 15 bases from J, leaving 16 bases between. CDR1 and CDR2 (germline): SEHNR, FQNEAQ (reference sequence). The CDR3 has 12 amino acids. The CDR3 sequence is CASSWFRDKPFF. In nucleotides, the CDR3 is TGTGCCAGCAGCTGGTTTCGTGATAAGCCGTTCTTC.

The chain combines TRBV19 with TRBJ2-7; the match to TRBD1 covers 7 bases. V gave up 0 bases and J gave up 2 bases; unmatched junction bases: 10. This CDR3 contains 17 residues. Germline V gene data show CDR1 as LNHDA and CDR2 as SQIVND (reference sequence). The CDR3: CASSIDGATGTTYEQYF. The CDR3, as DNA: TGTGCCAGTAGTATAGATGGGGCGACAGGGACGACCTACGAGCAGTACTTC.

This chain connects TRBV27 to TRBJ2-7; tentatively, D is TRBD2 (6 bases). V was pared by 3 bases and J by 2 bases, with 17 bases between. The CDR3 is 16 residues long. CDR1 is MNHEY, CDR2 SMNVEV, per germline (reference sequence). The CDR3 DNA follows: TGTGCCAGCAGTTTTTCGGGAGACCGTCAGGCCTACGAGCAGTACTTC. It translates to CASSFSGDRQAYEQYF.

The table lists this clonotype with many counts. The chain couples TRBV3-1 to TRBJ1-1; 7 positions match TRBD1. The V segment lost 3 bases and the J segment 3 bases; nucleotides outside the gene matches: 4. CDR3 length: 14 residues. Germline assignment: CDR1 LGHDT and CDR2 YNNKEL (reference sequence). CDR3 bases: TGTGCCAGCAGCCAGGCGGGACAGTACACTGAAGCTTTCTTT. Translating gives CASSQAGQYTEAFF.

The chain employs TRBV20-1 and TRBJ1-5, with 7 bases fitting TRBD1. This CDR3 spans 15 amino acids. Germline CDR1 reads DFQATT; CDR2 reads SNEGSKA (reference sequence). V gave up 3 bases and J gave up 1 base; unmatched junction bases: 6. The CDR3 DNA is TGCAGTGCTAGTTCAGGGGGTGGAAGCAATCAGCCCCAGCATTTT. It specifies CSASSGGGSNQPQHF.

The J gene is TRBJ1-2, the V gene TRBV5-1; 7 bases fit TRBD1. The CDR3 length is 14 residues. CDR1 and CDR2 (germline): SGHRS, YFSETQ. Trimming removed 4 bases from V and 4 bases from J; junction bases left unmatched: 7. DNA for the CDR3: TGCGCCAGCAGCCTACCGGGACAGTCCTATGGCTACACCTTC. It translates to CASSLPGQSYGYTF.

This sequence joins TRBV6-6 and TRBJ2-4, with 7 bases lining up with TRBD1. Germline-derived CDR1 and CDR2 are MNHNY and SVGAGI (reference sequence). The CDR3 covers 13 residues. V was clipped by 5 bases and J by 13 bases; unmatched bases: 11. For the CDR3, the DNA is TGTGCCAGCAGTCCTCGACAGGGTTGGGAGCAGTACTTC. This codes for CASSPRQGWEQYF.

Only a few counts were recorded for this clonotype. The chain's CDR3 is CASSPYIQESGTSFIHEQFF. CDR3 nucleotide sequence: TGCGCCAGCAGCCCCTATATCCAAGAGTCTGGGACTAGCTTTATCCATGAGCAGTTCTTC. The chain couples TRBV5-1 to TRBJ2-1, with TRBD2 matching 9 bases. The CDR3 length is 20 residues. J was trimmed by 8 bases and V by 4 bases; bases with no gene match: 25. The germline CDR1 and CDR2 sequences are SGHRS and YFSETQ.

A remark on this clonotype: A read error is possible here, since a much larger clone lies one base away. This chain uses TRBV5-1 with TRBJ2-7; D gene uncertain. Germline CDR1 SGHRS, CDR2 YFSETQ. This CDR3 spans 14 amino acids. For the CDR3, the DNA is TGCGCCGGCAGCTTGATTGGCTCTTTCAATGAGCAGTACTTC. Protein product: CAGSLIGSFNEQYF.

The gene calls are TRBV24-1 and TRBJ2-2; D is possibly TRBD1 (5 bases). Trimming pared 7 bases from V and 4 bases from J, leaving 12 bases between. This CDR3 is 14 amino acids long. Germline V gene lookup returns CDR1 KGHDR and CDR2 SFDVKD. The CDR3 nucleotides read TGTGCCACCAGCCCCAGGGTTGCCACCGGGGAGCTGTTTTTT. Translation: CATSPRVATGELFF.

This clonotype was seen a few times. The chain has TRBV12-3 or TRBV12-4 and TRBJ2-6; 7 nucleotides line up with TRBD2. The CDR3 extends over 14 amino acids. V lost 8 bases to trimming and J lost 12 bases; unmatched junction nucleotides: 13. CDR3 sequence: CASFPGEGYGVLTF. In nucleotides, the CDR3 is TGTGCCAGCTTTCCGGGGGAGGGCTATGGCGTCCTGACTTTC.

The chain links TRBV20-1 to TRBJ2-1; 11 bases map to TRBD2. Germline V gene sequence: CDR1 DFQATT, CDR2 SNEGSKA (reference sequence). V lost 6 bases and J lost 5; bases outside the gene matches: 6. CDR3 length equals 14 residues. DNA of the CDR3: TGCAGTGCCCCAACTAGCGGGAGAAACAATGAGCAGTTCTTC. Amino acid sequence: CSAPTSGRNNEQFF.